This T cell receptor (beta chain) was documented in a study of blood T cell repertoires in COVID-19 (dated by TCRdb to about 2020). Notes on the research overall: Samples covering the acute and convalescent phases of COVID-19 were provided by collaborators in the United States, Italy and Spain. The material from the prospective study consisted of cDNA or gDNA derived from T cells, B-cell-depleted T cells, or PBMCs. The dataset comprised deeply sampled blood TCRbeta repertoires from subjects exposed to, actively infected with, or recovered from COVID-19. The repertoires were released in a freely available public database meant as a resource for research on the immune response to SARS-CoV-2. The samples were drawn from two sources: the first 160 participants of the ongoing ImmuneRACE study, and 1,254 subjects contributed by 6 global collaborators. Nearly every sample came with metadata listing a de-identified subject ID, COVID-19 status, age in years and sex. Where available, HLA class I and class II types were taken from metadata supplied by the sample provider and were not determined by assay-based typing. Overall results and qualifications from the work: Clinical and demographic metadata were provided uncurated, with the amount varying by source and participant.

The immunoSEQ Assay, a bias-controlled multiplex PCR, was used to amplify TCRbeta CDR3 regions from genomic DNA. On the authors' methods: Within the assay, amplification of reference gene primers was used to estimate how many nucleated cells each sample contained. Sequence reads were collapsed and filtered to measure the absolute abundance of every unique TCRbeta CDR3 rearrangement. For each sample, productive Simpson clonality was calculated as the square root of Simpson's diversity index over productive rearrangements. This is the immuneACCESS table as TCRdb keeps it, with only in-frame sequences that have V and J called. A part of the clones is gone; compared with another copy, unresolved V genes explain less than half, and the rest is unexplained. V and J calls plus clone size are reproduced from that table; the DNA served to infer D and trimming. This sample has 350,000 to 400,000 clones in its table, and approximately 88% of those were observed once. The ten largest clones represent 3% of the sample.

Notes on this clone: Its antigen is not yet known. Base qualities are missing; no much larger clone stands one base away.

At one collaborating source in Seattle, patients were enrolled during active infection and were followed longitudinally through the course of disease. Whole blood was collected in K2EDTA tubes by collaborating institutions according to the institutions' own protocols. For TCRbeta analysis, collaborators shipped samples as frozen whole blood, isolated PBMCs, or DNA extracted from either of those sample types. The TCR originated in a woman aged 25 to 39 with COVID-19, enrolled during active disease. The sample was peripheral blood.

DNA sequence: TGTGCCAGCAGCTTAGTGCTGGGAGCTGGACTGTTGAACACTGAAGCTTTCTTT. Its protein reads: CASSLVLGAGLLNTEAFF. Here the chain combines TRBV11-2 and TRBJ1-1; confidence is insufficient to name the D gene. The CDR3, from cysteine to phenylalanine, totals 18 residues. Kept here is only the CDR3 DNA, which spans 54 bases and is read in frame from base 1. The junction shows trimming of 1 base on V and 0 bases on J, plus 18 bases between the germline ends. From a lookup of the germline V gene, CDR1 and CDR2 are SGHAT and FQNNGV.